The 30 T cell receptor beta chains in this list originate from one sample, sequenced in a study of post-analysis software for immune sequencing data. Study conclusions and caveats: Patients had higher frequencies than controls of roughly 5 TRBV segments, including TRBV5-6, TRBV5-1 and TRBV20-1.

No cognate antigen is known for these TCRs. Prepared libraries of TCR beta cDNA carried unique molecular identifiers. Each CDR3 protein is one row after TCRdb ran MiXCR on the PCR reads. The table lists just over 250,000 distinct CDR3 sequences, 36% of them singletons. The specimen was blood. These receptors were obtained from a girl aged 10 to 17 with multiple sclerosis.

This clonotype was seen a handful of times. The rearrangement uses TRBV4-3 and TRBJ2-5; D is tentatively TRBD1 or TRBD2 (6 bases each). The CDR3 length is 15 residues. CDR1 is LGHNA and CDR2 is YSLEER in the germline V gene. The V and J ends lost 2 bases and 11 bases respectively, with 21 bases between them. CDR3: CASSQWWQGSGEQYF. In nucleotides, the CDR3 is TGCGCCAGCAGCCAATGGTGGCAGGGGTCGGGGGAGCAGTACTTC.

About this clonotype itself: A much larger clonotype is one base distant, so this may be a read error. The CDR3 nucleotides are TGTGCCAGCAGGGGACTAGCGGGGTTCTCGCAGTATTTT. Translating it yields CASRGLAGFSQYF. This chain links TRBV28 with TRBJ2-3; the match to TRBD2 covers 13 bases. Trimming removed 6 bases from V and 10 bases from J; junction bases left unmatched: 4. Per the germline V gene, CDR1 is MDHEN and CDR2 is SYDVKM. The CDR3 extends over 13 amino acids.

The V call is TRBV10-3, the J call TRBJ2-1, with 9 bases fitting TRBD2. The CDR3 has 15 amino acids. CDR1 is ENHRY, CDR2 SYGVKD, per germline. With 3 bases clipped from V and 4 bases from J, the junction kept 4 bases outside the gene matches. This chain's CDR3 is CAISDLAGRYNEQFF. In DNA form, the CDR3 reads TGTGCCATCAGTGATCTAGCGGGGAGGTACAATGAGCAGTTCTTC.

The CDR3 bases are TGTGCCAGCAGTCCGAGAACACGGAACACCGGGGAGCTGTTTTTT. Translated, it gives CASSPRTRNTGELFF. This chain joins TRBV6-5 and TRBJ2-2; D is undetermined. From germline, CDR1 is MNHEY and CDR2 SVGAGI. Trimming took off 5 bases at V and 1 base at J, with 11 bases between the two ends. The CDR3 has 15 amino acids.

This clonotype appeared many times. The rearrangement links TRBV20-1 to TRBJ2-1; D not resolved. Trimming shortened V by 4 bases and J by 10 bases, and 17 bases separated the two germline ends. The CDR3 has 13 residues. Per germline, CDR1 DFQATT and CDR2 SNEGSKA (reference sequence). In DNA, the CDR3 is TGCAGTGCTAATAGGGTGGCAGGCGCGGAGCAGTTCTTC. Translated, it gives CSANRVAGAEQFF.

This sequence joins TRBV6-1 and TRBJ2-2, with no clear D. Germline V gene lookup returns CDR1 MNHNS and CDR2 SASEGT. V was cut by 2 bases and J by 5 bases, with 9 bases left in between. The CDR3 contains 14 residues. DNA for the CDR3: TGTGCCAGCAGTGAACCGGCTGAGACCGGGGAGCTGTTTTTT. Translated: CASSEPAETGELFF.

CDR3 nucleotide sequence: TGTGCCAGCAGTCTCCTCTTGACTAGCGGGAGAGATAAGCAGTTCTTC. This codes for CASSLLLTSGRDKQFF. The chain combines TRBV27 with TRBJ2-1; 12 bases fit TRBD2. The CDR3 covers 16 residues. Germline V gene lookup returns CDR1 MNHEY and CDR2 SMNVEV (reference sequence). Germline trimming cut 5 bases from V and 11 bases from J; bases unmatched to any gene: 13.

As regards this clonotype: A read error may be the cause here, since a much bigger clone is one base away. The chain couples TRBV5-1 to TRBJ2-5, with a possible D match to TRBD1 (6 bases). Trimming took 3 bases from V and 3 from J, leaving 12 bases between them. Germline assignment: CDR1 SGHRS and CDR2 YFSETQ. CDR3 length: 14 residues. For the CDR3, the DNA is TGCGCCAGCAGCTGGGGACAAGGGAAAGAGACCCAGTACTTC. Protein sequence: CASSWGQGKETQYF.

The sample holds many counts of this clonotype. The chain links TRBV12-3 or TRBV12-4 to TRBJ2-6; D tentatively fits TRBD1 or TRBD2 (5 bases each). Trimming took 1 base from V and 4 from J, leaving 8 bases between them. CDR3 length: 15 residues. The CDR3 region has the DNA TGTGCCAGCAGTTTAGAAGGGGACGGGGCCAACGTCCTGACTTTC. Translation gives CASSLEGDGANVLTF.

The genes are TRBV7-6 and TRBJ2-1, with 7 bases that match TRBD1. The V segment lost 1 base and the J segment 2 bases; nucleotides outside the gene matches: 8. Germline assignment: CDR1 SGHVS and CDR2 FNYEAQ. The CDR3 extends over 17 amino acids. The CDR3 DNA sequence: TGTGCCAGCAGCTTAGGCCCAAGACAGGGCCCCTACAATGAGCAGTTCTTC. Its translation: CASSLGPRQGPYNEQFF.

This clonotype was detected many times. This rearrangement joins TRBV10-3 to TRBJ1-2; a weak D match, TRBD1 (5 bases). CDR1 and CDR2 from the germline V gene are ENHRY and SYGVKD. Trimming left V 0 bases short and J 6 bases short, with 11 bases between. CDR3 size: 14 residues. CDR3 protein: CAISESRPDNGYTF. For the CDR3, the DNA is TGTGCCATCAGTGAGTCGCGGCCGGACAATGGCTACACCTTC.

The rearrangement joins TRBV20-1 to TRBJ2-1, with 11 bases that match TRBD2. J lost 4 bases, V lost 3 bases, and 2 bases had no gene match. Germline values: CDR1 DFQATT, CDR2 SNEGSKA (reference sequence). This CDR3 has 14 amino acids. The CDR3: CSASSGRGYNEQFF. CDR3 DNA sequence: TGCAGTGCTAGTAGCGGGAGGGGATACAATGAGCAGTTCTTC.

The chain joins TRBV24-1 to TRBJ2-5; D gene unclear. V lost 1 base, J lost 5 bases, and 10 bases lay in between. Per germline, CDR1 KGHDR and CDR2 SFDVKD. The CDR3 totals 14 residues. The CDR3 bases are TGTGCCACCAGTGATTTTCAACTGGGGGAGACCCAGTACTTC. Protein product: CATSDFQLGETQYF.

This clonotype came up many times. The gene calls are TRBV5-4 and TRBJ1-6; D is unclear. The CDR3 length is 14 residues. Germline V CDR1 and CDR2: SGHNT, YYREEE (reference sequence). V lost 0 bases, J lost 2 bases, and 3 bases lay in between. The CDR3, as DNA: TGTGCCAGCAGCTTGGAAGCCTATAATTCACCCCTCCACTTT. It translates to CASSLEAYNSPLHF.

The rearrangement uses TRBV28 and TRBJ1-2; D remains unclear. The V gene's germline CDR1 is MDHEN and CDR2 SYDVKM. The V gene lost 10 bases and the J gene lost 1 base, with 4 bases spanning the gap. This CDR3 region has 10 residues. Written as DNA, the CDR3 is TGTGCCACAAATAACTATGGCTACACCTTC. Its protein is CATNNYGYTF.

CDR3 coding DNA: TGCAGTGCTACTGGGACAGTCACTGAAGCTTTCTTT. This translates into CSATGTVTEAFF. This rearrangement joins TRBV20-1 to TRBJ1-1; 7 nucleotides align to TRBD1. V lost 4 bases to trimming and J lost 4 bases; unmatched junction nucleotides: 3. The CDR3 length is 12 residues. From germline, CDR1 is DFQATT and CDR2 SNEGSKA (reference sequence).

This chain connects TRBV10-3 to TRBJ2-3; 13 bases match TRBD2. Trimming removed 8 bases from V and 1 base from J; junction bases left unmatched: 3. This CDR3 contains 15 residues. CDR1 is ENHRY and CDR2 is SYGVKD in the germline V gene. The DNA for the CDR3 is TGTGCCATCGATACTAGCGGGGGGGGCACAGATACGCAGTATTTT. Its protein product is CAIDTSGGGTDTQYF.

This clonotype was observed many times. The chain recombines TRBV28 with TRBJ2-1, with 11 positions matching TRBD2. Germline-derived CDR1 and CDR2 are MDHEN and SYDVKM. V trimming: 2 bases; J trimming: 6 bases; junction bases outside the gene matches: 12. The CDR3 is made up of 18 amino acids. The CDR3 here is CASSLLQVLAGGGNEQFF. The DNA for the CDR3 is TGTGCCAGCAGTTTACTTCAAGTCCTAGCGGGGGGTGGCAATGAGCAGTTCTTC.

In this sample, this clonotype turned up a few times. In DNA form, the CDR3 reads TGTGCCAGCAGCCAAGCTCGGACAGGGAAGCAGTACTTC. Amino acids: CASSQARTGKQYF. This chain joins TRBV14 and TRBJ2-5, with 8 nucleotides matching TRBD1. Germline CDR1 SGHDN, CDR2 FVKESK. CDR3 length equals 13 residues. Trimming at V came to 1 base and at J to 11 bases, leaving 6 bases not matched to a gene.

In this sample, this clonotype turned up many times. The rearrangement links TRBV11-2 to TRBJ1-2; D perhaps matches TRBD1 (6 bases). The length of the CDR3 is 14 residues. The germline gives CDR1 SGHAT, CDR2 FQNNGV. Between the trimmed V and J ends, which lost 3 bases and 3 bases, there was a span of 11 bases. The CDR3 protein is CASSLAGVHYGYTF. The CDR3 nucleotides read TGTGCCAGCAGCTTGGCAGGGGTGCACTATGGCTACACCTTC.

This chain links TRBV14 with TRBJ1-2; possible D gene TRBD1, 5 bases. With 3 bases removed from V and 7 bases from J, the gap between germline ends came to 15 bases. This CDR3 is built from 14 residues. Germline V gives CDR1 SGHDN, CDR2 FVKESK. DNA for the CDR3: TGTGCCAGCAGCCACCCTGGAGGGGAGGGTGGCTACACCTTC. This sequence encodes CASSHPGGEGGYTF.

This clonotype was found many times. V and J are TRBV25-1 and TRBJ2-1; TRBD1 agrees at 11 bases. V gave up 4 bases and J gave up 5 bases; unmatched junction bases: 4. Looked up from germline, CDR1 is MGHDK and CDR2 is SYGVNS. The CDR3 loop spans 15 amino acids. CDR3: CASSGGTGGHNEQFF. CDR3 nucleotide sequence: TGTGCCAGCAGTGGGGGGACAGGGGGGCACAATGAGCAGTTCTTC.

This clonotype was observed at least ten times. The chain recombines TRBV5-1 with TRBJ2-5, with a weak D call TRBD2 (6 bases). The CDR3 totals 15 residues. Between the trimmed V and J ends, which lost 4 bases and 4 bases, there was a span of 17 bases. From germline, CDR1 is SGHRS and CDR2 YFSETQ. The CDR3 DNA sequence: TGCGCCAGCAGCCAGGGATTCACCGGGAGAGAGACCCAGTACTTC. Translated, it gives CASSQGFTGRETQYF.

With regard to this clonotype: This clone may be a read error of a much larger clone one base away. The rearrangement uses TRBV12-3 or TRBV12-4 and TRBJ2-5, with 9 bases lining up with TRBD1. The length of the CDR3 is 16 residues. V was clipped by 5 bases and J by 11 bases; unmatched bases: 18. CDR3 amino acids: CASSLTGQGLKNEQYF. The CDR3 DNA sequence: TGTGCCAGCAGTCTCACCGGACAGGGGTTGAAGAATGAGCAGTACTTC.

This clonotype was seen at least ten times. The V call is TRBV5-5, the J call TRBJ1-4, with unresolved D. CDR3 length: 15 amino acids. From germline, CDR1 is SGHKS and CDR2 YYEKEE (reference sequence). V lost 0 bases, J lost 0 bases, and 6 bases lay in between. CDR3 sequence (DNA): TGTGCCAGCAGCTTGGATCGGGCAACTAATGAAAAACTGTTTTTT. This translates into CASSLDRATNEKLFF.

This clonotype has ten or more counts. The chain couples TRBV7-2 to TRBJ2-3; 11 bases align to TRBD2. This CDR3 comprises 20 residues. CDR1 is SGHTA, CDR2 FQGNSA, per germline. J lost 0 bases, V lost 2 bases, and 13 bases had no gene match. As DNA, the CDR3 is TGTGCCAGCAGCTTAAGGAAGAGGCTAGCGGGGGGCGTTAGCACAGATACGCAGTATTTT. Its translation is CASSLRKRLAGGVSTDTQYF.

The V gene is TRBV4-1, the J gene TRBJ1-1; D perhaps matches TRBD1 (5 bases). CDR3 length: 14 residues. Trimming left V 4 bases short and J 6 bases short, with 15 bases between. Germline V CDR1 and CDR2: MGHRA, YSYEKL. The CDR3 sequence: CASSPQEGSAEAFF. DNA of the CDR3: TGCGCCAGCAGCCCTCAAGAGGGGAGTGCTGAAGCTTTCTTT.

This clonotype has a count of ten or more. The chain employs TRBV20-1 and TRBJ1-2; D unresolved. The CDR3 totals 11 residues. The germline gives CDR1 DFQATT, CDR2 SNEGSKA (reference sequence). V lost 8 bases and J lost 6, with 13 bases in between. The CDR3 region has the DNA TGCAGTTCCCCCCGGGTCCATGGCTACACCTTC. This gives the protein CSSPRVHGYTF.

Comment on this clonotype: One end of the junction varies from germline; a read error may be responsible. The V and J genes are TRBV7-9 and TRBJ1-2, with a possible D match to TRBD1 (6 bases). Germline assignment: CDR1 SEHNR and CDR2 FQNEAQ (reference sequence). The CDR3 extends over 16 amino acids. CDR3 loop: CAGSLGGGPQGFGYTF. The DNA for the CDR3 is TGTGCCGGCAGCTTAGGAGGAGGGCCCCAGGGGTTCGGCTACACCTTC.

This clonotype was recorded at least ten times. The chain carries TRBV11-2 and TRBJ1-2; 9 positions match TRBD1. The CDR3 covers 14 residues. The V gene end was trimmed by 5 bases and the J gene end by 4 bases; junction bases not matched to a gene: 5. Germline CDR1 SGHAT, CDR2 FQNNGV. The CDR3 region has the DNA TGTGCCAGCAGCCAAACAGGGGGCAGCTATGGCTACACCTTC. Its protein is CASSQTGGSYGYTF.